The 4 T cell receptor beta chains presented below share a single source sample, sequenced in a study of STAT3 mutations in large granular lymphocyte leukemia. Study-wide points: Every T-LGLL patient had at least one immunodominant TCRbeta clonotype.

Sequencing used immunoSEQ multiplex PCR; TCRdb keeps in-frame clones, though not all of them. Of more than 10,000 clones in the sample, over 70% were seen once. These receptors' antigens are unknown. The specimen was peripheral blood mononuclear cells. Source of these receptors: a man aged 55 to 70 with T-cell large granular lymphocyte leukemia. Some clones in this sample may be carry-over from other donors' samples.

This clone was seen only a few times. The CDR3 region is CASSQSRTGNSGNTIYF. CDR3 sequence (DNA): TGTGCCAGCAGCCAATCACGGACGGGCAACTCTGGAAACACCATATATTTT. The V gene is TRBV4-2, the J gene TRBJ1-3, with D uncertain. Germline CDR1 LGHNA, CDR2 YNFKEQ. The V end lost 2 bases, the J end lost 0 bases, and 14 bases lay between the germline ends. This CDR3 has 17 residues.

Of note for this clone: Distinct nucleotide sequences in the sample also encode this CDR3. This chain joins TRBV6-5 and TRBJ2-5, with D tentatively TRBD2 (5 bases). Germline V gene data show CDR1 as MNHEY and CDR2 as SVGAGI. There are 13 residues in the CDR3. V lost 4 bases, J lost 1 base, and 7 bases lay in between. The CDR3 DNA reads TGTGCCAGCAGTTGGACTTCCCAAGAGACCCAGTACTTC. As protein: CASSWTSQETQYF.

The rearrangement links TRBV7-9 to TRBJ2-7; 14 bases map to TRBD2. V lost 3 bases and J lost 4; bases outside the gene matches: 2. CDR1 is SEHNR and CDR2 is FQNEAQ in the germline V gene (reference sequence). The CDR3 length is 15 residues. CDR3 region: CASSLTSGRGYEQYF. As DNA, the CDR3 is TGTGCCAGCAGCTTGACTAGCGGGAGGGGGTACGAGCAGTACTTC. The full variable domain, its missing parts supplied by reference TRBV7-9 and TRBJ2-7, is DTGVSQNPRHKITKRGQNVTFRCDPISEHNRLYWYRQTLGQGPEFLTYFQNEAQLEKSRLLSDRFSAERPKGSFSTLEIQRTEQGDSAMYLCASSLTSGRGYEQYFGPGTRLTVT.

The chain has TRBV5-1 and TRBJ2-7, with 8 bases that match TRBD1. CDR1 and CDR2 from the germline V gene are SGHRS and YFSETQ. There are 14 residues in the CDR3. V lost 4 bases, J lost 0 bases, and 3 bases stayed unmatched. The CDR3 region has the DNA TGCGCCAGCAGCGGCCAGGGGGCCTCCTACGAGCAGTACTTC. Translated: CASSGQGASYEQYF.